This T cell receptor beta chain was sequenced for a study of lymphopenia after photon versus proton radiotherapy. Libraries were prepared by immunoSEQ multiplex PCR; TCRdb keeps only in-frame clonotypes and omits some of them. The sample yields 65,000 to 85,000 clones, less than 95% seen once. Whole-study findings and limits: A bigger post-nadir fall in TCR diversity correlated inversely with survival time in deceased patients.

On this clone itself: Its matching antigen is unknown.

The sample in question was peripheral blood, obtained from a patient treated with photon-based radiotherapy. The clonotype originates from a middle-aged woman with cholangiocarcinoma.

The chain's CDR3 is CASSTHRGGQPQHF. The CDR3 region has the DNA TGTGCCAGTAGTACCCACAGGGGGGGTCAGCCCCAGCATTTT. V gene TRBV19 combines with J gene TRBJ1-5; 8 bases match TRBD1. The length of the CDR3 is 14 residues. Germline CDR1 LNHDA, CDR2 SQIVND (reference sequence). V was pared by 4 bases and J by 6 bases, with 5 bases of the junction left unmatched.